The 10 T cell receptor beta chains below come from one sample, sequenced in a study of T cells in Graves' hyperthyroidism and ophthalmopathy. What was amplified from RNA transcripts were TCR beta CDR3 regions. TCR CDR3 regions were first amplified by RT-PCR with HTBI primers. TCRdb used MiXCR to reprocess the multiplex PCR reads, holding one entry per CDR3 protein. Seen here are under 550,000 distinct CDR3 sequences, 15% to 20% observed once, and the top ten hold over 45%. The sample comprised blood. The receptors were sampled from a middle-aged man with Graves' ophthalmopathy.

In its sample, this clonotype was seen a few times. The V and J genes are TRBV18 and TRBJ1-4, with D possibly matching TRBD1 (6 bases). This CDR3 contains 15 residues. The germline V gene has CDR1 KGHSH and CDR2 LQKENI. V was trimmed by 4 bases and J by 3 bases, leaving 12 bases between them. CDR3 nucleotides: TGTGCCAGCTCACAGGAGAGGGGGGCTAATGAAAAACTGTTTTTT. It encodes CASSQERGANEKLFF.

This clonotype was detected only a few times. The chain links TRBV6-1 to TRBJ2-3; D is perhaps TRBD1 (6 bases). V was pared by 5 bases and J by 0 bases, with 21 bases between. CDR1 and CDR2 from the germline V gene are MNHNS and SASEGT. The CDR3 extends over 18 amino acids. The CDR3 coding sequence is TGTGCCAGCAGTCCTTCCGCCGGGACACCCCCTAGCACAGATACGCAGTATTTT. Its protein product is CASSPSAGTPPSTDTQYF.

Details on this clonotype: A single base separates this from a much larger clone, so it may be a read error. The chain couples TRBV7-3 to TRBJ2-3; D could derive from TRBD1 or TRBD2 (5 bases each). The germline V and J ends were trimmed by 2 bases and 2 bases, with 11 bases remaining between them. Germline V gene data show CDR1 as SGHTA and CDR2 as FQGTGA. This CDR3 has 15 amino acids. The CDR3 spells CASSLLGPTTDTQYF. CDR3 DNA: TGTGCCAGCAGCTTATTGGGACCGACCACAGATACGCAGTATTTT.

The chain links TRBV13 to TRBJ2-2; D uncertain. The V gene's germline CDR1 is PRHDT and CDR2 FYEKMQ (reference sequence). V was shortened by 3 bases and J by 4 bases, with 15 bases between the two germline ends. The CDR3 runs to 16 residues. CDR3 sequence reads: CASSLTRPGTTGELFF. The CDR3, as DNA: TGTGCCAGCAGCTTGACCAGGCCGGGCACCACCGGGGAGCTGTTTTTT.

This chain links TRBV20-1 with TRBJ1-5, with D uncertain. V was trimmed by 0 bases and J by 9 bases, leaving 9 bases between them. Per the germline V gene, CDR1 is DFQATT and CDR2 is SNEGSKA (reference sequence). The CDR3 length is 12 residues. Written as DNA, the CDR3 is TGCAGTGCTAGAGAGGCTCCCGGGCCCCAGCATTTT. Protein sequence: CSAREAPGPQHF.

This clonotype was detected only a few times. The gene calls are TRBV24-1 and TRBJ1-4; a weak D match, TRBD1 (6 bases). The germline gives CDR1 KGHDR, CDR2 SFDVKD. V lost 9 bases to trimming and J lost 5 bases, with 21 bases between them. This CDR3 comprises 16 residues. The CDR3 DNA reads TGTGCCACCGAACACCCAGGGACAACACGCAATGAAAAACTGTTTTTT. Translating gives CATEHPGTTRNEKLFF.

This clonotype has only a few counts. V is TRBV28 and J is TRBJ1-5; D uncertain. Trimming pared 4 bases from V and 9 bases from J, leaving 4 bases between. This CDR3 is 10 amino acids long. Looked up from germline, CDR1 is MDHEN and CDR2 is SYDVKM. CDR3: CASSSGPQHF. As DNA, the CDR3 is TGTGCCAGCAGTTCGGGGCCCCAGCATTTT.

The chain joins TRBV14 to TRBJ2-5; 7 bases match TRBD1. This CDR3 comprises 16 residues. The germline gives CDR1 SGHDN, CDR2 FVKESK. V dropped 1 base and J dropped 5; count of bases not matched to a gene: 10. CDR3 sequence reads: CASSQAGQVGVETQYF. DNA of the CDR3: TGTGCCAGCAGCCAAGCCGGACAGGTTGGGGTGGAGACCCAGTACTTC.

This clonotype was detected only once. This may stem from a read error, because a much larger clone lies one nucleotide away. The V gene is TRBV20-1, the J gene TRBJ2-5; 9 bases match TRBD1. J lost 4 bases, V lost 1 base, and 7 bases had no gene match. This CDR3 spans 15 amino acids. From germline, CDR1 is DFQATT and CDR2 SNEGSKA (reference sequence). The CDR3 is CSARVGTGIVETQYF. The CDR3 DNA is TGCAGTGCTAGAGTCGGGACAGGGATTGTAGAGACCCAGTACTTC.

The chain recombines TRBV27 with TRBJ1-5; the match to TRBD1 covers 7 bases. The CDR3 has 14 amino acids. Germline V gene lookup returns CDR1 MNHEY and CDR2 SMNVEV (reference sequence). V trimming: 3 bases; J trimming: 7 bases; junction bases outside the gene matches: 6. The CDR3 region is CASSFASGGQPQHF. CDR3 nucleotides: TGTGCCAGCAGTTTTGCGTCAGGGGGACAGCCCCAGCATTTT.